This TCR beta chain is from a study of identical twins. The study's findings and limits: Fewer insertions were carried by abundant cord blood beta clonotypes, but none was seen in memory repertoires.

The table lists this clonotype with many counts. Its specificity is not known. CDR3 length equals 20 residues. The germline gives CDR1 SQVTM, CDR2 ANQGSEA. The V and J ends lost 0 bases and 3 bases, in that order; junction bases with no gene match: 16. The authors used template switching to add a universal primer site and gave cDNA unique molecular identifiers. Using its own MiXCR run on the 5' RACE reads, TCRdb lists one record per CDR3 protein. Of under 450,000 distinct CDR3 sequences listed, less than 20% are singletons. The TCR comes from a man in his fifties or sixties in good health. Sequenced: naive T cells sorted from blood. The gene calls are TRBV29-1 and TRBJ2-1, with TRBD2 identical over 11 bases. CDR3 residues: CSVEEPTSGSINVYYNEQFF. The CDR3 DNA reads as TGCAGCGTTGAAGAACCAACTAGCGGGAGTATCAATGTGTACTACAATGAGCAGTTCTTC.